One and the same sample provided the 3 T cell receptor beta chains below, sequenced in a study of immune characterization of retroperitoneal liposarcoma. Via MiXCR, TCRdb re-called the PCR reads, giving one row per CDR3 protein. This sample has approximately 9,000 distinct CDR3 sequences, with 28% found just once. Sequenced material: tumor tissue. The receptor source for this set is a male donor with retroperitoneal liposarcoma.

The DNA of the CDR3 is TGTGCCAGCAGCTTAGGCAGGCACAATGAGCAGTTCTTC. Encoded protein: CASSLGRHNEQFF. The chain couples TRBV11-1 to TRBJ2-1; the D is unclear. V was clipped by 1 base and J by 5 bases, with 6 bases between them. CDR3 size: 13 residues. The germline V gene has CDR1 SGHAT and CDR2 FQDESV (reference sequence).

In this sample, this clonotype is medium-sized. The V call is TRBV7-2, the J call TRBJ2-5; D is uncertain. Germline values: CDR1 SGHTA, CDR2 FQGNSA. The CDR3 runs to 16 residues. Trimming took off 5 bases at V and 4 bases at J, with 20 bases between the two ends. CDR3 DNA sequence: TGTGCCAGCAGCCCCTTGGCGCTAGTTCAGCTAGAGACCCAGTACTTC. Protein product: CASSPLALVQLETQYF.

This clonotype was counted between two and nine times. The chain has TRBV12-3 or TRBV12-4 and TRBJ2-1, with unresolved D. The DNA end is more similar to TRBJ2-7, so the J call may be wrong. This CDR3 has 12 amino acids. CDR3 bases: TGTGCCAGCAGTTTGTACTCCGGCAAGCAGTACTTC. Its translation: CASSLYSGKQYF.